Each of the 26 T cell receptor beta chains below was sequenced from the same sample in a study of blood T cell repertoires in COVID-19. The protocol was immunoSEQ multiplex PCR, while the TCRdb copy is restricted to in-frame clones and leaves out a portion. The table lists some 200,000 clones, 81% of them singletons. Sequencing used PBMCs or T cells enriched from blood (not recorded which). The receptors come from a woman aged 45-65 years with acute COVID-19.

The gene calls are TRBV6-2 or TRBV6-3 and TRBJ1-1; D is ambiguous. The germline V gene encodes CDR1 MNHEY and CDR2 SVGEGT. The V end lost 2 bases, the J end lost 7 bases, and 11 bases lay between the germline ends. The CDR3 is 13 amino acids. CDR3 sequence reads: CASSYGSRVEAFF. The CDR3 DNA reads TGTGCCAGCAGTTACGGGTCCCGGGTTGAAGCTTTCTTT.

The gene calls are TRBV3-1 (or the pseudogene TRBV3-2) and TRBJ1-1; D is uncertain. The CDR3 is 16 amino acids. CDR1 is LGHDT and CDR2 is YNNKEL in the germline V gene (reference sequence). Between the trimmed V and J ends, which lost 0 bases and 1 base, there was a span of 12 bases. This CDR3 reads CASSQDGRTSNTEAFF. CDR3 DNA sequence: TGTGCCAGCAGCCAAGATGGGAGGACTTCGAACACTGAAGCTTTCTTT.

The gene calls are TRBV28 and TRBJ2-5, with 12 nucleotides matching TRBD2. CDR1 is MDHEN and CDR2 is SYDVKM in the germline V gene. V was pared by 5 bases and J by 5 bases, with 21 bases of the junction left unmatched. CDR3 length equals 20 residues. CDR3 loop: CASSRMGQTTSGRYLETQYF. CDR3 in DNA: TGTGCCAGCAGTCGGATGGGACAGACGACTAGCGGGAGATATTTGGAGACCCAGTACTTC. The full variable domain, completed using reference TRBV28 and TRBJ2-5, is DVKVTQSSRYLVKRTGEKVFLECVQDMDHENMFWYRQDPGLGLRLIYFSYDVKMKEKGDIPEGYSVSREKKERFSLILESASTNQTSMYLCASSRMGQTTSGRYLETQYFGPGTRLLVL.

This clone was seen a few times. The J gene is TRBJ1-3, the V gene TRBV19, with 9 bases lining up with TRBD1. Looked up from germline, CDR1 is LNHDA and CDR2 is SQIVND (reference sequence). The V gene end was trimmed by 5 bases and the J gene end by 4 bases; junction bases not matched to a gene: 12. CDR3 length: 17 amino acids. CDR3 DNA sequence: TGTGCCAGTAGTTATACTGGTAACAGGGGGCGAGGAAACACCATATATTTT. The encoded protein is CASSYTGNRGRGNTIYF.

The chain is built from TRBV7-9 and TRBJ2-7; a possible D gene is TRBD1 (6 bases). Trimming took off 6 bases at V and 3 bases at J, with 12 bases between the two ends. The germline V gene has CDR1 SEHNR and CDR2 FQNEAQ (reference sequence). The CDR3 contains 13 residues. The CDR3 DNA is TGTGCCAGCAGTGACTGGGACAACTACGAGCAGTACTTC. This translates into CASSDWDNYEQYF.

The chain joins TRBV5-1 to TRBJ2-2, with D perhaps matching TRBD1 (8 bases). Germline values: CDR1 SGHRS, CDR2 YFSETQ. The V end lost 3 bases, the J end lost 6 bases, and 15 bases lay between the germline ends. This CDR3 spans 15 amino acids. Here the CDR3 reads CASSSYTGGAGELFF. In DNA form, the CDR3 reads TGCGCCAGCAGCTCGTATACAGGGGGGGCCGGGGAGCTGTTTTTT. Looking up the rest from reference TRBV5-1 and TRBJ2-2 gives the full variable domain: KAGVTQTPRYLIKTRGQQVTLSCSPISGHRSVSWYQQTPGQGLQFLFEYFSETQRNKGNFPGRFSGRQFSNSRSEMNVSTLELGDSALYLCASSSYTGGAGELFFGEGSRLTVL.

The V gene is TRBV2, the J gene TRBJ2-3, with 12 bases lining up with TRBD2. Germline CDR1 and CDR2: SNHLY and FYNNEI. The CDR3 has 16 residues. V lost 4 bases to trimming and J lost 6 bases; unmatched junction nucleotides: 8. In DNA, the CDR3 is TGTGCCAGCAGTGTGGGGCTAGCGGGGGGGATGGATACGCAGTATTTT. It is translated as CASSVGLAGGMDTQYF.

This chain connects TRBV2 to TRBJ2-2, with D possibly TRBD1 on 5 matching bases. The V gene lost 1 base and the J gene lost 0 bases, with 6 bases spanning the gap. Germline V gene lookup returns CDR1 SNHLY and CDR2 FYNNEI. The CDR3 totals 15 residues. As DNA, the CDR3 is TGTGCCAGCAGTGAAGTACAGGCGAACACCGGGGAGCTGTTTTTT. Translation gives CASSEVQANTGELFF. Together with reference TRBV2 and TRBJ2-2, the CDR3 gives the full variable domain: EPEVTQTPSHQVTQMGQEVILRCVPISNHLYFYWYRQILGQKVEFLVSFYNNEISEKSEIFDDQFSVERPDGSNFTLKIRSTKLEDSAMYFCASSEVQANTGELFFGEGSRLTVL.

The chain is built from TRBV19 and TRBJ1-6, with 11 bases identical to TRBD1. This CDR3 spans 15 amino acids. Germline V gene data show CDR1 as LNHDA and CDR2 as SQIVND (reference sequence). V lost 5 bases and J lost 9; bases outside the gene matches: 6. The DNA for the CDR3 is TGTGCCAGTAGTTCCGGGACAGGGGGGGTTTCACCCCTCCACTTT. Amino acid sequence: CASSSGTGGVSPLHF.

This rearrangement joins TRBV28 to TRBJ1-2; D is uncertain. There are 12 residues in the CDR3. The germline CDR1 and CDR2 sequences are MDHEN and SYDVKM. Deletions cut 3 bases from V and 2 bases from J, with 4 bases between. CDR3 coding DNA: TGTGCCAGCAGTTTCCCAAACTATGGCTACACCTTC. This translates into CASSFPNYGYTF.

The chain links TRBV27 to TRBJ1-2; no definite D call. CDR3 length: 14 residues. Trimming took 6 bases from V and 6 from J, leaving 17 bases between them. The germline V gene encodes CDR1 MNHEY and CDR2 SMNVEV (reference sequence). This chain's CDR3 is CASRPHSDYHGYTF. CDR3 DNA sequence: TGTGCCAGCAGGCCCCACAGTGATTATCATGGCTACACCTTC.

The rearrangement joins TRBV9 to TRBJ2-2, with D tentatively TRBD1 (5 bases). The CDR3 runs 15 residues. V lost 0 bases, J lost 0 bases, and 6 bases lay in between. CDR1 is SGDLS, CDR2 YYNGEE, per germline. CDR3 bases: TGTGCCAGCAGCGTAGCCAGGGCGAACACCGGGGAGCTGTTTTTT. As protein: CASSVARANTGELFF.

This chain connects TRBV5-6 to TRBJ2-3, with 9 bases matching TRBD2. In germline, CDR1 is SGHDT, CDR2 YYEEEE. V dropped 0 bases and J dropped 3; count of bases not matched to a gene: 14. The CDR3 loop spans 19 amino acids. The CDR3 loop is CASSLEARGAGGRTDTQYF. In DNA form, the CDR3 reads TGTGCCAGCAGCTTGGAGGCGAGGGGAGCGGGGGGCAGGACAGATACGCAGTATTTT.

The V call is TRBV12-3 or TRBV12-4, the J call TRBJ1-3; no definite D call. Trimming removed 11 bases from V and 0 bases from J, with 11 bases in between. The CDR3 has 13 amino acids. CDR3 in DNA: TGTGCCCTAATACAGAGCTCTGGAAACACCATATATTTT. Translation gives CALIQSSGNTIYF.

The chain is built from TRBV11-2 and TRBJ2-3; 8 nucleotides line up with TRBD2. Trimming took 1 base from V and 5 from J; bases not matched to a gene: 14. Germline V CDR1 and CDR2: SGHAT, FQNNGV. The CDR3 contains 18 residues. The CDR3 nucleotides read TGTGCCAGCAGCTTAGGCATGTTGCCGGGGGGGCGGGGAGATACGCAGTATTTT. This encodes CASSLGMLPGGRGDTQYF.

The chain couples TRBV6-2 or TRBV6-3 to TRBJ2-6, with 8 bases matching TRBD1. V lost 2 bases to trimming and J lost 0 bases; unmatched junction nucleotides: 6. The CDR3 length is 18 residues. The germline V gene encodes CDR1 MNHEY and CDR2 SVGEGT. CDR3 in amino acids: CASSYGGQGLSGANVLTF. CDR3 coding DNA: TGTGCCAGCAGTTACGGAGGACAGGGCCTCTCTGGGGCCAACGTCCTGACTTTC.

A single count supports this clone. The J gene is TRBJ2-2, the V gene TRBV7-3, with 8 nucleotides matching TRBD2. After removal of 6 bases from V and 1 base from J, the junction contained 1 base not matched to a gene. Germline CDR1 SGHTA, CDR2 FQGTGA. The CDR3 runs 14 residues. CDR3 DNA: TGTGCCAGCAGGGGACTAGTGAACACCGGGGAGCTGTTTTTT. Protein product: CASRGLVNTGELFF.

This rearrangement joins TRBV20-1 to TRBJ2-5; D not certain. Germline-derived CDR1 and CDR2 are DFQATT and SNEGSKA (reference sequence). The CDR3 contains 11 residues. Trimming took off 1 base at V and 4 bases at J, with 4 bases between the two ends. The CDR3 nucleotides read TGCAGTGCTAGAGTAATAGAGACCCAGTACTTC. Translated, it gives CSARVIETQYF.

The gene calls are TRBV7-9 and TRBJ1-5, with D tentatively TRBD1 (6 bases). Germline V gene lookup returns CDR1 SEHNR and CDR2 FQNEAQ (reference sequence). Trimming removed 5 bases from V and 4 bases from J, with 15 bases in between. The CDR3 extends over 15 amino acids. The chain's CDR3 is CASSATGFENQPQHF. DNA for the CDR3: TGTGCCAGCAGCGCAACAGGGTTTGAGAATCAGCCCCAGCATTTT.

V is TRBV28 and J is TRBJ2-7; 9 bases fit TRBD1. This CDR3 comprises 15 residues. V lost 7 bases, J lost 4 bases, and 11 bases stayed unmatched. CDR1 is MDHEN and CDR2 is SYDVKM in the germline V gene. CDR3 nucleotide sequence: TGTGCCAGCAAAACCGGGACAGGGAACCGGTACGAGCAGTACTTC. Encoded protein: CASKTGTGNRYEQYF. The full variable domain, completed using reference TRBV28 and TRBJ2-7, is DVKVTQSSRYLVKRTGEKVFLECVQDMDHENMFWYRQDPGLGLRLIYFSYDVKMKEKGDIPEGYSVSREKKERFSLILESASTNQTSMYLCASKTGTGNRYEQYFGPGTRLTVT.

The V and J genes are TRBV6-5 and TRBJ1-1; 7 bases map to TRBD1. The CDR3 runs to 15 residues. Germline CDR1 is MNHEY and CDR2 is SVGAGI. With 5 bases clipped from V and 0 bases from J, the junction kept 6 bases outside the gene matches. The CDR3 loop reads CASSRLGTVNTEAFF. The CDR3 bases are TGTGCCAGCAGTAGATTAGGGACAGTGAACACTGAAGCTTTCTTT.

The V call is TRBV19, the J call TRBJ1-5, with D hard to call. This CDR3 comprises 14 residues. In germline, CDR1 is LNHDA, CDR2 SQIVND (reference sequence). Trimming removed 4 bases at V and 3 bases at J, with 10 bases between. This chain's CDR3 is CASSNAGDNQPQHF. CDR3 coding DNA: TGTGCCAGTAGTAATGCGGGTGACAATCAGCCCCAGCATTTT.

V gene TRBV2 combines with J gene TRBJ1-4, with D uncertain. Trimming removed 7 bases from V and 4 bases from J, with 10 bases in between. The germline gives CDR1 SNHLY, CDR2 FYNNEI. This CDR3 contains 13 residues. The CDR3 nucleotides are TGTGCCAGCAATGGGCCAAATAATGAAAAACTGTTTTTT. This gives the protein CASNGPNNEKLFF.

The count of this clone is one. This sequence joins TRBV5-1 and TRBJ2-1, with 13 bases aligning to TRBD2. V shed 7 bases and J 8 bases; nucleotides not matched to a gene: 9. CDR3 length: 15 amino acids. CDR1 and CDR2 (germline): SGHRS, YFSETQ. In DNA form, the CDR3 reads TGCGCCAGCCAAACAACCGGGACTAGCGGGGATGAGCAGTTCTTC. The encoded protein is CASQTTGTSGDEQFF.

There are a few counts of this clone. The CDR3 DNA reads as TGTGCAAGTCGCAGACCTCCCGGACTAGCCGATTCCTACGAGCAGTACTTC. This codes for CASRRPPGLADSYEQYF. This rearrangement joins TRBV12-2 to TRBJ2-7; the table calls TRBD2, which could not be checked here. TRBV12-2 is marked as a pseudogene. The CDR3 covers 17 residues.

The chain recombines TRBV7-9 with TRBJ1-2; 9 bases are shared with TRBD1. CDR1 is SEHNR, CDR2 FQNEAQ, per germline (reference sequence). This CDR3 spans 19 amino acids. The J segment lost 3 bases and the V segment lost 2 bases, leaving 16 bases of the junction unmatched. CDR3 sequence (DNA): TGTGCCAGCAGCTTATGGAGGGGGGACAGGGTGAGGGAAGACTATGGCTACACCTTC. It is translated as CASSLWRGDRVREDYGYTF.